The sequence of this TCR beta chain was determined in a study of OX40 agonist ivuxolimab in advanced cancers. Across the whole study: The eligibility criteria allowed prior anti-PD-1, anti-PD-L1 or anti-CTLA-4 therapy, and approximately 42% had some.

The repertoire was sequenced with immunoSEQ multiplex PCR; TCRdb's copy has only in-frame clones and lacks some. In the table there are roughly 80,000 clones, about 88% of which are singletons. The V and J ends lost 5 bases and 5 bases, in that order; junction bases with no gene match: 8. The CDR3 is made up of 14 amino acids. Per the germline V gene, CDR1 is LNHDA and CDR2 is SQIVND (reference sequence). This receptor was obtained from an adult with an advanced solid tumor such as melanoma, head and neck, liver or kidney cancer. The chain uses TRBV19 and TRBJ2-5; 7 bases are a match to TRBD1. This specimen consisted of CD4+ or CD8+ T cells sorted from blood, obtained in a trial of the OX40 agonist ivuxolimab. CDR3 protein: CASSPGQRKETQYF. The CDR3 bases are TGTGCCAGTAGTCCGGGACAGCGAAAGGAGACCCAGTACTTC.